Listed below are T cell receptor beta chains from one sample, sequenced in a study of T-cell memory formation after mild COVID-19. One entry per CDR3 protein, called by TCRdb with MiXCR from the 5' RACE reads. The sample contains under 550,000 distinct CDR3 sequences, more than 15% of which appear only once. Specimen: PBMCs or a T cell subset sorted from them (not recorded which). Receptors originate from a man between 18 and 29 years old who had mild COVID-19 (a few samples of this study predate the infection). Cell type and time point are not known. Each CDR3 is given with its conserved first and last residue. The D gene is left open where the match is weak. The size field is filled for only some rows; it gives once, few, many or a size class.

>few|-|TRBJ2-1|TRBV7-9
TGTGCCAGCAGCCCCCAGGCGGCCAACAATGAGCAGTTCTTC
CASSPQAANNEQFF
>-|TRBD1|TRBJ2-2|TRBV4-2
TGTGCCAGCAGCGCTGACAGGGGGCGGACCGGGGAGCTGTTTTTT
CASSADRGRTGELFF
>few|TRBD1|TRBJ1-1|TRBV4-3
TGCGCCAGCAGCCAGGGGGGACAGGAAGCTTTCTTT
CASSQGGQEAFF
>-|TRBD1|TRBJ1-3|TRBV7-2
TGTGCCAGCAGCTTAGTAGCAGGGGGCTTCGGAAACACCATATATTTT
CASSLVAGGFGNTIYF
>-|TRBD2|TRBJ2-3|TRBV7-2
TGTGCCAGCAGCTTAGAGCGGGGGCCCGACACAGATACGCAGTATTTT
CASSLERGPDTDTQYF
>few|-|TRBJ2-3|TRBV4-3
TGCGCCAGCAGCCAAGACGGGCTTAGTTGGGGCACAGATACGCAGTATTTT
CASSQDGLSWGTDTQYF
>-|TRBD1|TRBJ2-1|TRBV5-1
TGCGCCAGCAGCTTGTACGGACAGGGGTACAATGAGCAGTTCTTC
CASSLYGQGYNEQFF
>few|-|TRBJ1-5|TRBV6-5
TGTGCCAGTCGACCGGGAAACGATCAGCCCCAGCATTTT
CASRPGNDQPQHF
>-|-|TRBJ2-1|TRBV7-8
TGTGCCAGCAGCTTAGCGCTGGGGGGGCCTTACAATGAGCAGTTCTTC
CASSLALGGPYNEQFF
>few|TRBD1|TRBJ2-1|TRBV7-8
TGTGCCAGCAGCTCGAACAGGGGGCCGTCTTTCAATGAGCAGTTCTTC
CASSSNRGPSFNEQFF
>few|-|TRBJ1-1|TRBV5-1
TGCGCCAGCAGCTTGGGGGCCTCTACTGAAGCTTTCTTT
CASSLGASTEAFF
>-|-|TRBJ1-1|TRBV7-2
TGTGCCAGCAGCTTTGACAGTCGCACTGAAGCTTTCTTT
CASSFDSRTEAFF
>-|TRBD1|TRBJ1-1|TRBV11-2
TGTGCCAGCAGCCAGTACAGGGGGCGTAACACTGAAGCTTTCTTT
CASSQYRGRNTEAFF
>few|-|TRBJ2-1|TRBV7-9
TGTGCCAGCAGCCCCTCAAGGGGAGAGTCCTCCTACAATGAGCAGTTCTTC
CASSPSRGESSYNEQFF
>many|-|TRBJ2-3|TRBV7-3
TGTGCCAGCAGCTTCCAGGGACACACAGATACGCAGTATTTT
CASSFQGHTDTQYF
>few|-|TRBJ2-2|TRBV18
TGTGCCAGCTCACCACTTCCGGGGGCCGGGGAGCTGTTTTTT
CASSPLPGAGELFF
>few|TRBD2|TRBJ2-5|TRBV4-2
TGTGCCAGCAGCCAAGATGGGATGGGGGGGCAAGAGACCCAGTACTTC
CASSQDGMGGQETQYF
>-|-|TRBJ1-3|TRBV4-3
TGCGCCAGCAGCCACGGGGACTCCATATATTTT
CASSHGDSIYF
>-|-|TRBJ2-3|TRBV7-3
TGTGCCAGCAGCGATTTAGCGGAGTACACAGATACGCAGTATTTT
CASSDLAEYTDTQYF
>-|-|TRBJ2-7|TRBV5-1
TGCGCCAGCAGCTTACAGGGTGCGGTTCCCGAGCAGTACTTC
CASSLQGAVPEQYF
>many|-|TRBJ1-1|TRBV12-3/TRBV12-4
TGTGCCAGCAGTTCCACAGGGACCACTGAAGCTTTCTTT
CASSSTGTTEAFF
>-|-|TRBJ2-7|TRBV27
TGTGCCAGCCAAGGAGGGCCGTCCTTCCACGAGCAGTACTTC
CASQGGPSFHEQYF
>-|TRBD1|TRBJ1-2|TRBV27
TGTGCCAGCAGTTTTGCAGGGGGCACGTATGGCTACACCTTC
CASSFAGGTYGYTF
>few|TRBD2|TRBJ2-3|TRBV6-6
TGTGCCAGCAAACTAGCGGGAAACACAGATACGCAGTATTTT
CASKLAGNTDTQYF
>-|TRBD1|TRBJ1-6|TRBV9
TGTGCCAGCAGCGCCAGGGGGGGTCGATCACCCCTCCACTTT
CASSARGGRSPLHF
>-|TRBD2|TRBJ2-3|TRBV20-1
TGCAGTGCCCAAAAAAGCGGGGCATGGTCAGATACGCAGTATTTT
CSAQKSGAWSDTQYF
>few|TRBD2|TRBJ2-7|TRBV7-9
TGTGCCAGCAGCTCCCGGACTAGCAAGGAGCAGTACTTC
CASSSRTSKEQYF
>-|TRBD1|TRBJ2-5|TRBV5-6
TGTGCCAGCAGCGTTGGGACAGTCCAAGAGACCCAGTACTTC
CASSVGTVQETQYF
>-|-|TRBJ2-3|TRBV11-2
TGTGCCAGCAGCTCCCCCACAGCCGGGGCCACAGATACGCAGTATTTT
CASSSPTAGATDTQYF
>few|-|TRBJ2-1|TRBV7-2
TGTGCCAGCAGCTTAGCGCAGGTGGACCCGTACTACAATGAGCAGTTCTTC
CASSLAQVDPYYNEQFF
>-|-|TRBJ2-2|TRBV4-2
TGTGCCAGCAGCCAAAGGAGGGCTGGCTTTGAATCCGGGGAGCTGTTTTTT
CASSQRRAGFESGELFF
>once|-|TRBJ1-1|TRBV5-4
TGTGCCAGCAGCCCGCGGGGAAGCATGAACACTGAAGCTTTCTTT
CASSPRGSMNTEAFF
>once|-|TRBJ2-1|TRBV2
TGTGCCAGCCCAACTGGAGGGGGATTATACAATGAGCAGTTCTTC
CASPTGGGLYNEQFF
>medium-sized|-|TRBJ1-2|TRBV7-2
TGTGCCAGCAGCCCAGGCTTGGGGCTCTATGGCTACACCTTC
CASSPGLGLYGYTF
>many|TRBD2|TRBJ2-3|TRBV5-1
TGCGCCAGCAGCTTGGGGCCGCAGGCGGGAGGCACAGATACGCAGTATTTT
CASSLGPQAGGTDTQYF
>-|TRBD2|TRBJ2-3|TRBV7-9
TGTGCCAGCAACCGGCGGGGGGTTGGCACAGATACGCAGTATTTT
CASNRRGVGTDTQYF
>-|-|TRBJ1-6|TRBV6-5
TGTGCCAGCAGAACCTTGGGGGGCTCCTATAATTCACCCCTCCACTTT
CASRTLGGSYNSPLHF
>many|-|TRBJ2-2|TRBV18
TGTGCCAGCTCACCAGCGAACACCGGGGAGCTGTTTTTT
CASSPANTGELFF
>few|TRBD1|TRBJ2-3|TRBV4-3
TGCGCCAGCAGCCTCCGGACAGGGGGTTCAGATACGCAGTATTTT
CASSLRTGGSDTQYF
>-|-|TRBJ1-5|TRBV7-2
TGTGCCAGCAGCGACAGAAATAGCAATCAGCCCCAGCATTTT
CASSDRNSNQPQHF
>few|-|TRBJ1-3|TRBV29-1
TGCAGCTCCCTCGACGGAACCTCTGGAAACACCATATATTTT
CSSLDGTSGNTIYF
>-|-|TRBJ2-7|TRBV5-1
TGCGCCAGCAGCTTGGCGGTTGGGCTCTACGAGCAGTACTTC
CASSLAVGLYEQYF
>few|TRBD1|TRBJ2-3|TRBV5-1
TGCGCCAGCGGCGGACAGGGGGCGCGGAATACGCAGTATTTT
CASGGQGARNTQYF
>-|TRBD1|TRBJ2-5|TRBV14
TGTGCCAGCAGCCAAGATGGCAGGGGGCAAGAGACCCAGTACTTC
CASSQDGRGQETQYF
>once|TRBD2|TRBJ2-5|TRBV27
TGTGCCAGCAGTTTACTTCGGCTAGCGGGTAAAGAGACCCAGTACTTC
CASSLLRLAGKETQYF
>-|TRBD1|TRBJ2-5|TRBV9
TGTGCCAGCAGCGTAGGCCAGGGGGCCGGGGAGACCCAGTACTTC
CASSVGQGAGETQYF
>-|TRBD2|TRBJ2-7|TRBV5-6
TGTGCCAGCAGCGCCGGCGGCGGGGGTAACGAGCAGTACTTC
CASSAGGGGNEQYF
>many|-|TRBJ1-6|TRBV19
TGTGCCAGTAGAAGGTCCTCCGGCGGTTCACCCCTCCACTTT
CASRRSSGGSPLHF
>few|-|TRBJ2-3|TRBV4-3
TGCGCCAGCAGCACATACCAGGTCGCAGATACGCAGTATTTT
CASSTYQVADTQYF
>few|-|TRBJ2-3|TRBV7-6
TGTGCCAGCAGCCTCTCAGGGCCAGGGAGCGCAGATACGCAGTATTTT
CASSLSGPGSADTQYF
>few|-|TRBJ2-2|TRBV9
TGTGCCAGCAGCGTAGGACTCTCGGCGGCGAACACCGGGGAGCTGTTTTTT
CASSVGLSAANTGELFF
>-|TRBD1|TRBJ1-2|TRBV12-3/TRBV12-4
TGTGCCAGCAGTCCGTTACAGGGGACCCTCTATGGCTACACCTTC
CASSPLQGTLYGYTF
>-|TRBD1|TRBJ1-5|TRBV20-1
TGCAGTGCTCATAGGACAGGTCTCGTGAGTCAGCCCCAGCATTTT
CSAHRTGLVSQPQHF
>few|-|TRBJ1-5|TRBV5-5
TGTGCCAGCAGCTTAGAACCCAGGGTTCATCAGCCCCAGCATTTT
CASSLEPRVHQPQHF
>-|TRBD1|TRBJ2-5|TRBV6-5
TGTGCCAGCAGTTACAGGGGGCACCAAGAGACCCAGTACTTC
CASSYRGHQETQYF
>-|TRBD2|TRBJ2-3|TRBV7-8
TGTGCCAGCAGCTTTGGCGGGGGGGTGGAGTCAGATACGCAGTATTTT
CASSFGGGVESDTQYF
>few|-|TRBJ2-7|TRBV7-2
TGTGCCAGCAGCTTAGAATGGGGATACCACGAGCAGTACTTC
CASSLEWGYHEQYF
>-|-|TRBJ2-2|TRBV4-2
TGTGCCAGCAGCCAAGCCGGGACCACGAACACCGGGGAGCTGTTTTTT
CASSQAGTTNTGELFF
>few|-|TRBJ1-1|TRBV20-1
TGCAGTGCTAGATCCAATATGGACAGACTGAACACTGAAGCTTTCTTT
CSARSNMDRLNTEAFF